The 25 T cell receptor beta chains given below trace back to one sample, sequenced in a study of long-term antiretroviral therapy in people with HIV. It was version v3.0 of the immunoSEQ assay that was run at survey level. Clones were sequenced by immunoSEQ multiplex PCR, and TCRdb holds only the in-frame ones, with some missing. The sample carries 20,000 to 25,000 clones, 80% to 90% recorded once. The sample consisted of unsorted PBMCs, taken 1.2 years after starting antiretroviral therapy. Every receptor here comes from a man aged 50 to 59 with HIV.

CDR3 in DNA: TGTGCCAGCAGCTTAGACGGGGGTACTAATGAAAAACTGTTTTTT. Translating it yields CASSLDGGTNEKLFF. The genes are TRBV7-9 and TRBJ1-4, with D possibly TRBD1 on 5 matching bases. Germline CDR1 is SEHNR and CDR2 is FQNEAQ (reference sequence). The CDR3 sequence is 15 residues long. Trimming left V 1 base short and J 2 bases short, with 8 bases between.

V gene TRBV27 combines with J gene TRBJ2-2; 13 nucleotides line up with TRBD2. Trimming removed 3 bases from V and 2 bases from J; junction bases left unmatched: 6. This CDR3 contains 18 residues. Germline V gives CDR1 MNHEY, CDR2 SMNVEV (reference sequence). CDR3 bases: TGTGCCAGCAGTTTCGGACTAGCGGGGGAGTATAACACCGGGGAGCTGTTTTTT. It translates to CASSFGLAGEYNTGELFF.

The V and J genes are TRBV11-1 and TRBJ1-1, with no clear D. Trimming cost V 5 bases and J 1 base, with 20 bases left between them. Looked up from germline, CDR1 is SGHAT and CDR2 is FQDESV (reference sequence). This CDR3 region has 17 residues. The CDR3, as DNA: TGTGCCAGCAGCGTCCCAGGATGGGGAGAGCGGAACACTGAAGCTTTCTTT. It is translated as CASSVPGWGERNTEAFF.

This chain joins TRBV6-5 and TRBJ2-5, with D uncertain. The CDR3 length is 11 residues. Germline CDR1 reads MNHEY; CDR2 reads SVGAGI. Trimming left V 2 bases short and J 5 bases short, with 3 bases between. In DNA form, the CDR3 reads TGTGCCAGCAGTTACGGCGAGACCCAGTACTTC. Translation: CASSYGETQYF.

The rearrangement uses TRBV29-1 and TRBJ1-2; D uncertain. This CDR3 region has 13 residues. Trimming shortened V by 4 bases and J by 2 bases, and 11 bases separated the two germline ends. Germline CDR1 reads SQVTM; CDR2 reads ANQGSEA. CDR3 bases: TGCAGCGTTGGGAACAGCGTAAACTATGGCTACACCTTC. Protein sequence: CSVGNSVNYGYTF.

This clone showed up just once. J is TRBJ2-5 and V is TRBV5-4; 9 bases agree with TRBD1. Germline lookup yields CDR1 SGHNT and CDR2 YYREEE (reference sequence). The CDR3 runs to 15 residues. V was pared by 4 bases and J by 4 bases, with 8 bases of the junction left unmatched. The CDR3 is CASSPTGGEAETQYF. The CDR3 bases are TGTGCCAGCAGCCCAACAGGGGGCGAGGCAGAGACCCAGTACTTC. The whole variable domain, remainder taken from reference TRBV5-4 and TRBJ2-5, is ETGVTQSPTHLIKTRGQQVTLRCSSQSGHNTVSWYQQALGQGPQFIFQYYREEENGRGNFPPRFSGLQFPNYSSELNVNALELDDSALYLCASSPTGGEAETQYFGPGTRLLVL.

This clone appeared a single time. The gene calls are TRBV5-4 and TRBJ1-2, with D maybe TRBD1 (6 bases). This CDR3 contains 14 residues. V lost 5 bases to trimming and J lost 10 bases, with 21 bases between them. In germline, CDR1 is SGHNT, CDR2 YYREEE (reference sequence). CDR3 amino acids: CASRRGQIDNNYTF. The CDR3 region has the DNA TGTGCCAGCAGAAGAGGACAGATAGATAATAACTACACCTTC. Variable domain in full (rest from reference TRBV5-4 and TRBJ1-2): ETGVTQSPTHLIKTRGQQVTLRCSSQSGHNTVSWYQQALGQGPQFIFQYYREEENGRGNFPPRFSGLQFPNYSSELNVNALELDDSALYLCASRRGQIDNNYTFGSGTRLTVV.

The V and J genes are TRBV18 and TRBJ1-1; D remains ambiguous. The CDR3 has 14 amino acids. Trimming left V 6 bases short and J 3 bases short, with 14 bases between. Germline-derived CDR1 and CDR2 are KGHSH and LQKENI. CDR3 sequence reads: CASSLLEGYTEAFF. DNA for the CDR3: TGTGCCAGCTCGTTATTGGAGGGCTACACTGAAGCTTTCTTT.

This clone was seen just once. The chain is built from TRBV9 and TRBJ2-7; the match to TRBD1 covers 9 bases. Unmatched junction bases numbered 3, after V lost 4 bases and J lost 1 base. The CDR3 totals 14 residues. Germline V gene sequence: CDR1 SGDLS, CDR2 YYNGEE. CDR3 coding DNA: TGTGCCAGCAGCCGGACAGGGGTTTCCTACGAGCAGTACTTC. Translated: CASSRTGVSYEQYF.

The chain joins TRBV11-2 to TRBJ2-5; no firm D call. Germline-derived CDR1 and CDR2 are SGHAT and FQNNGV. Trimming pared 4 bases from V and 5 bases from J, leaving 11 bases between. The CDR3 covers 13 residues. The CDR3: CASSSNRIETQYF. As DNA, the CDR3 is TGTGCCAGCAGCTCGAATAGAATTGAGACCCAGTACTTC.

The chain links TRBV28 to TRBJ2-2; perhaps TRBD1 as D (5 bases). Germline CDR1 and CDR2: MDHEN and SYDVKM. The V gene lost 2 bases and the J gene lost 4 bases, with 8 bases spanning the gap. The CDR3 loop spans 14 amino acids. The CDR3 sequence is CASSLKGPTGELFF. For the CDR3, the DNA is TGTGCCAGCAGTTTAAAGGGGCCCACCGGGGAGCTGTTTTTT.

The chain has TRBV10-1 and TRBJ1-6; maybe TRBD1 (5 bases). V was shortened by 4 bases and J by 8 bases, with 9 bases between the two germline ends. CDR1 is WNHNN, CDR2 SYGVQD, per germline (reference sequence). The length of the CDR3 is 13 residues. Here the CDR3 DNA reads TGCGCCAGCAGTGGGGGACGGGATTCACCCCTCCACTTT. Encoded protein: CASSGGRDSPLHF.

The CDR3 sequence is CASSDSSKGTEAFF. CDR3 DNA: TGTGCCAGCAGTGACTCGAGCAAAGGGACTGAAGCTTTCTTT. J is TRBJ1-1 and V is TRBV6-4; D is uncertain. The CDR3 has 14 residues. Trimming took 0 bases from V and 5 from J, leaving 10 bases between them. Per germline, CDR1 MRHNA and CDR2 SNTAGT.

V is TRBV4-3 and J is TRBJ2-1; 9 nucleotides match TRBD2. Germline V gene lookup returns CDR1 LGHNA and CDR2 YSLEER. Trimming took 3 bases from V and 6 from J; bases not matched to a gene: 9. This CDR3 comprises 16 residues. The CDR3 DNA is TGCGCCAGCAGCCACACGGGGCGGGGGGGCCTCAATGAGCAGTTCTTC. Translation: CASSHTGRGGLNEQFF.

J is TRBJ2-5 and V is TRBV5-6, with TRBD1 matching 8 bases. The CDR3 has 15 amino acids. The trim removed 4 bases at V and 5 bases at J, leaving 10 bases unmatched. The V gene's germline CDR1 is SGHDT and CDR2 YYEEEE. In DNA form, the CDR3 reads TGTGCCAGCAGCGCCGGGACAGGCCTTTCGGAGACCCAGTACTTC. Residues: CASSAGTGLSETQYF. The variable domain in full, completed from reference TRBV5-6 and TRBJ2-5, reads DAGVTQSPTHLIKTRGQQVTLRCSPKSGHDTVSWYQQALGQGPQFIFQYYEEEERQRGNFPDRFSGHQFPNYSSELNVNALLLGDSALYLCASSAGTGLSETQYFGPGTRLLVL.

The gene calls are TRBV5-1 and TRBJ2-7; TRBD2 matches 7 bases. V gave up 4 bases and J gave up 0 bases; unmatched junction bases: 7. CDR1 is SGHRS and CDR2 is YFSETQ in the germline V gene. The CDR3 is 15 residues long. The CDR3 DNA is TGCGCCAGCAGCCGTCCCGGGACTACCTCCTACGAGCAGTACTTC. Translation gives CASSRPGTTSYEQYF.

The chain couples TRBV6-5 to TRBJ2-7; TRBD2 matches at 8 bases. The germline CDR1 and CDR2 sequences are MNHEY and SVGAGI. CDR3 length: 15 amino acids. The trim removed 5 bases at V and 2 bases at J, leaving 8 bases unmatched. The CDR3 DNA reads TGTGCCAGCAGTCCGGGTCGGGGGGGACCCTACGAGCAGTACTTC. Its translation is CASSPGRGGPYEQYF.

This clone was seen a single time. The genes are TRBV6-1 and TRBJ1-2, with D possibly matching TRBD1 (6 bases). Trimming cost V 6 bases and J 5 bases, with 10 bases left between them. There are 12 residues in the CDR3. The germline CDR1 and CDR2 sequences are MNHNS and SASEGT. Here the CDR3 reads CASSGGQYGYTF. Written as DNA, the CDR3 is TGTGCCAGCAGCGGCGGACAGTATGGCTACACCTTC.

This clone was detected once. V and J are TRBV4-2 and TRBJ2-2; the D gene could be TRBD1 or TRBD2 (6 bases each). Germline assignment: CDR1 LGHNA and CDR2 YNFKEQ. The CDR3 runs to 17 residues. Trimming removed 3 bases from V and 3 bases from J, with 17 bases in between. CDR3 coding DNA: TGTGCCAGCAGCCATCCTGAAGGGGGGCGCGACACCGGGGAGCTGTTTTTT. The encoded protein is CASSHPEGGRDTGELFF.

The V call is TRBV9, the J call TRBJ2-7; 9 nucleotides match TRBD2. V gave up 3 bases and J gave up 3 bases; unmatched junction bases: 10. Germline V gene sequence: CDR1 SGDLS, CDR2 YYNGEE. There are 16 residues in the CDR3. The CDR3 nucleotides read TGTGCCAGCAGCGCCGATGGGCTAGCGGGGCTCTACGAGCAGTACTTC. It codes for CASSADGLAGLYEQYF.

This clone was seen just once. The chain uses TRBV6-6 and TRBJ2-7; 10 bases fit TRBD1. From germline, CDR1 is MNHNY and CDR2 SVGAGI (reference sequence). CDR3 size: 14 residues. Trimming took 6 bases from V and 3 from J; bases not matched to a gene: 5. The CDR3 loop reads CASRKGQGSYEQYF. The DNA of the CDR3 is TGTGCCAGCAGGAAGGGACAGGGGAGCTACGAGCAGTACTTC.

The genes are TRBV5-1 and TRBJ1-1, with unresolved D. This CDR3 is built from 13 residues. Deletions cut 2 bases from V and 0 bases from J, with 5 bases between. Germline V CDR1 and CDR2: SGHRS, YFSETQ. This CDR3 reads CASSFTMNTEAFF. The CDR3 nucleotides are TGCGCCAGCAGCTTCACGATGAACACTGAAGCTTTCTTT.

In this sample, this clone turned up a few times. V and J are TRBV9 and TRBJ2-7; 8 bases agree with TRBD1. The CDR3 has 11 residues. Trimming took 4 bases from V and 6 from J; bases not matched to a gene: 0. Germline loops: CDR1 SGDLS, CDR2 YYNGEE. The DNA for the CDR3 is TGTGCCAGCAGCACAGGGGGCGAGCAGTACTTC. Translation: CASSTGGEQYF. Looking up the rest from reference TRBV9 and TRBJ2-7 gives the full variable domain: DSGVTQTPKHLITATGQRVTLRCSPRSGDLSVYWYQQSLDQGLQFLIQYYNGEERAKGNILERFSAQQFPDLHSELNLSSLELGDSALYFCASSTGGEQYFGPGTRLTVT.

The gene calls are TRBV25-1 and TRBJ1-6; D not resolved. In germline, CDR1 is MGHDK, CDR2 SYGVNS. The CDR3 contains 12 residues. Deletions cut 3 bases from V and 7 bases from J, with 4 bases between. The CDR3 sequence: CASSEVNSPLHF. DNA for the CDR3: TGTGCCAGCAGTGAGGTAAATTCACCCCTCCACTTT.

The chain combines TRBV4-3 with TRBJ1-1; unclear D gene. V was pared by 0 bases and J by 6 bases, with 14 bases between. Germline V gene sequence: CDR1 LGHNA, CDR2 YSLEER. This CDR3 comprises 15 residues. The CDR3 sequence is CASSQDLGRPPEAFF. CDR3 sequence (DNA): TGCGCCAGCAGCCAAGATCTTGGTAGACCCCCTGAAGCTTTCTTT.